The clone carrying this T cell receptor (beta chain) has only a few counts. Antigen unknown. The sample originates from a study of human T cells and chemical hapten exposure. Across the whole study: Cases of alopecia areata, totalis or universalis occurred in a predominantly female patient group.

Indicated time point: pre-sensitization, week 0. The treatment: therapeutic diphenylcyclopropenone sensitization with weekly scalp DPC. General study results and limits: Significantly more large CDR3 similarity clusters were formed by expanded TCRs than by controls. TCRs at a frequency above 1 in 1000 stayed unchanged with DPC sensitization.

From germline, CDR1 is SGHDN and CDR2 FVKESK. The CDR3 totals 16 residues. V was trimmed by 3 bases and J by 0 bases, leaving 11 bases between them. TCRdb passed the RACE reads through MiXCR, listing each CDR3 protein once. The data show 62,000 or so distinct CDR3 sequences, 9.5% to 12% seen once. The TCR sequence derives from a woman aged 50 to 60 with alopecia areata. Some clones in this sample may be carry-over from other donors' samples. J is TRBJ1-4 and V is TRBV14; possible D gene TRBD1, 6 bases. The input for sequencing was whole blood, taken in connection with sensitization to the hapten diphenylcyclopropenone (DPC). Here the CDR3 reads CASSHPGAATNEKLFF. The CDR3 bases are TGTGCCAGCAGCCACCCAGGGGCAGCAACTAATGAAAAACTGTTTTTT.